A selection of T cell receptor beta chains follows, all from one sample in a study of blood T cells in healthy people across ages. TCRdb processed the 5' RACE reads anew with MiXCR; each CDR3 protein has one entry. The table has hundreds of thousands of distinct CDR3 sequences, roughly 43% seen once. The sequencing input was blood. Source of these receptors: a man younger than 40 in good health. The CDR3 runs from the conserved cysteine through the conserved F or W. Each record gives: D gene, clone size, J gene, V gene, CDR3 DNA, CDR3 protein. D genes are given only for firm matches. Clone size is not always given. Where it is, it says once, few, many or a class for expanded clones.

D gene: TRBD2
clone size: NA
J gene: TRBJ2-7
V gene: TRBV20-1
CDR3 DNA: TGCAGTGCCTCAGGCAGCGGGGAGTCCTACGAGCAGTACTTC
CDR3 protein: CSASGSGESYEQYF

D gene: NA
clone size: NA
J gene: TRBJ2-3
V gene: TRBV10-3
CDR3 DNA: TGTGCCATCAGTGTACCATCTAGCACAGATACGCAGTATTTT
CDR3 protein: CAISVPSSTDTQYF

D gene: NA
clone size: NA
J gene: TRBJ2-6
V gene: TRBV5-1
CDR3 DNA: TGCGCCAGCAGCTTGCGGCAGGGCGACTCTGGGGCCAACGTCCTGACTTTC
CDR3 protein: CASSLRQGDSGANVLTF

D gene: TRBD1
clone size: NA
J gene: TRBJ2-5
V gene: TRBV24-1
CDR3 DNA: TGTGCCACCAGTGACTCCGGGACAGGGCTCCAAGAGACCCAGTACTTC
CDR3 protein: CATSDSGTGLQETQYF

D gene: TRBD1
clone size: once
J gene: TRBJ1-1
V gene: TRBV5-1
CDR3 DNA: TGCGCCAGCAGCATACAGGGACAGGAGAACACTGAAGCTTTCTTT
CDR3 protein: CASSIQGQENTEAFF

D gene: TRBD2
clone size: NA
J gene: TRBJ2-5
V gene: TRBV29-1
CDR3 DNA: TGCAGCGTTGCTCTAGCGGGGGCTTGGGGGACCCAGTACTTC
CDR3 protein: CSVALAGAWGTQYF

D gene: TRBD2
clone size: NA
J gene: TRBJ2-7
V gene: TRBV20-1
CDR3 DNA: TGCAGTGCTAGAGATTGGCGGGAGCAACCCTACGAGCAGTACTTC
CDR3 protein: CSARDWREQPYEQYF

D gene: TRBD2
clone size: NA
J gene: TRBJ2-1
V gene: TRBV11-2
CDR3 DNA: TGTGCCAGCAGCTTACCTCGGCGGGGGGCCTACAATGAGCAGTTCTTC
CDR3 protein: CASSLPRRGAYNEQFF

D gene: NA
clone size: many
J gene: TRBJ1-6
V gene: TRBV20-1
CDR3 DNA: TGCAGTGCTAGGGAAACCCGAAATTCACCCCTCCACTTT
CDR3 protein: CSARETRNSPLHF

D gene: TRBD2
clone size: NA
J gene: TRBJ2-1
V gene: TRBV12-3/TRBV12-4
CDR3 DNA: TGTGCCAGCAGTTCTAGCGGAGAGTACAATGAGCAGTTCTTC
CDR3 protein: CASSSSGEYNEQFF

D gene: TRBD1
clone size: few
J gene: TRBJ2-7
V gene: TRBV28
CDR3 DNA: TGTGCCAGCAGTTCGCCAATGGACAGGGTTGGCGAGCAGTACTTC
CDR3 protein: CASSSPMDRVGEQYF

D gene: TRBD1
clone size: many
J gene: TRBJ1-1
V gene: TRBV7-2
CDR3 DNA: TGTGCCAGCAGCCTCCGGAGGGGGCGGATTGGTATGAACACTGAAGCTTTCTTT
CDR3 protein: CASSLRRGRIGMNTEAFF

D gene: TRBD1
clone size: few
J gene: TRBJ1-2
V gene: TRBV20-1
CDR3 DNA: TGCAGTGCTAGAGATCCAGGGGGGTATGGCTACACCTTC
CDR3 protein: CSARDPGGYGYTF

D gene: NA
clone size: few
J gene: TRBJ2-2
V gene: TRBV7-7
CDR3 DNA: TGTGCTAGCAGCTTGGGACTGTCGAACACCGGGGAGCTGTTTTTT
CDR3 protein: CASSLGLSNTGELFF

D gene: TRBD1
clone size: many
J gene: TRBJ2-7
V gene: TRBV29-1
CDR3 DNA: TGCAGCGTTGGGACAGGGTCCTACGAGCAGTACTTC
CDR3 protein: CSVGTGSYEQYF

D gene: NA
clone size: NA
J gene: TRBJ2-5
V gene: TRBV28
CDR3 DNA: TGTGCCAGCAGTGTAGTCCCGCAAGAGACCCAGTACTTC
CDR3 protein: CASSVVPQETQYF

D gene: NA
clone size: NA
J gene: TRBJ2-5
V gene: TRBV7-8
CDR3 DNA: TGTGCCAGCAGCCTTAGGTCAGGGCCTCAAGAGACCCAGTACTTC
CDR3 protein: CASSLRSGPQETQYF

D gene: NA
clone size: NA
J gene: TRBJ2-7
V gene: TRBV5-1
CDR3 DNA: TGCGCCAGCAGCGCCTTTGGGTCGACGTACGAGCAGTACTTC
CDR3 protein: CASSAFGSTYEQYF

D gene: NA
clone size: NA
J gene: TRBJ1-2
V gene: TRBV4-3
CDR3 DNA: TGCGCCAGCAGCCAAGACCGGTACTATGGCTACACCTTC
CDR3 protein: CASSQDRYYGYTF

D gene: NA
clone size: NA
J gene: TRBJ2-7
V gene: TRBV27
CDR3 DNA: TGTGCCAGCAGTCCGTTTGGAGCAGATTACGAGCAGTACTTC
CDR3 protein: CASSPFGADYEQYF

D gene: NA
clone size: NA
J gene: TRBJ1-5
V gene: TRBV6-5
CDR3 DNA: TGTGCCAGCAGTTCCTATCGGGACCCTGATGGCAATCAGCCCCAGCATTTT
CDR3 protein: CASSSYRDPDGNQPQHF

D gene: TRBD2
clone size: many
J gene: TRBJ2-7
V gene: TRBV12-3/TRBV12-4
CDR3 DNA: TGTGCCAGCACTACAGCGGGGAGGGCCTACGAGCAGTACTTC
CDR3 protein: CASTTAGRAYEQYF

D gene: NA
clone size: NA
J gene: TRBJ2-2
V gene: TRBV27
CDR3 DNA: TGTGCCAGCAGTTCGATCACCGGGGAGCTGTTTTTT
CDR3 protein: CASSSITGELFF

D gene: NA
clone size: NA
J gene: TRBJ2-7
V gene: TRBV5-1
CDR3 DNA: TGCGCCAGCTCGAGACCCGACTACGAGCAGTACTTC
CDR3 protein: CASSRPDYEQYF

D gene: TRBD2
clone size: NA
J gene: TRBJ2-5
V gene: TRBV6-5
CDR3 DNA: TGTGCCAGCAGTCTCGGGCTAGCGGGGGGTTTTATGGAGACCCAGTACTTC
CDR3 protein: CASSLGLAGGFMETQYF

D gene: TRBD2
clone size: few
J gene: TRBJ2-5
V gene: TRBV11-2
CDR3 DNA: TGTGCCAGCAGCTCCGGGACTAGCGAGACGGAGACCCAGTACTTC
CDR3 protein: CASSSGTSETETQYF

D gene: TRBD2
clone size: NA
J gene: TRBJ2-7
V gene: TRBV20-1
CDR3 DNA: TGCAGTGCTAGACGGGCGGGGGGGGAGAACGAGCAGTACTTC
CDR3 protein: CSARRAGGENEQYF

D gene: NA
clone size: NA
J gene: TRBJ2-5
V gene: TRBV29-1
CDR3 DNA: TGCAGCGTTGGCGGGGACTTGGAAAGAGCCCAGTACTTC
CDR3 protein: CSVGGDLERAQYF